The rows below give T cell receptor beta chains drawn from one sample of a study of tumour-infiltrating T cells in Burkitt lymphoma. TCRdb's copy holds only in-frame clones and misses some; the assay was immunoSEQ multiplex PCR. The sample carries roughly 9,200 clones, approximately 65% recorded once. Sequenced sample: tumor tissue. These TCRs come from a human donor with diffuse large B-cell lymphoma. CDR3s include the opening cysteine and the closing phenylalanine or tryptophan. Fields, in order: J gene, clone size, D gene, V gene, CDR3 DNA, CDR3 protein. A D gene is named only where the DNA matches it firmly. A clone size is listed for some rows: how often the clone was seen (once, few, many), or a class if it is expanded.

TRBJ1-2 | few | - | TRBV4-1 | TGCGCCAGCAGCCAAGATCGGGGGATTAACTATGGCTACACCTTC | CASSQDRGINYGYTF
TRBJ2-2 | - | - | TRBV19 | TGTGCCAGTAGATTACAGGGATTCACCGGGGAGCTGTTTTTT | CASRLQGFTGELFF
TRBJ1-4 | - | - | TRBV18 | TGTGCCAGCTCACCATCCCGTTCTAATGAAAAACTGTTTTTT | CASSPSRSNEKLFF
TRBJ1-1 | few | - | TRBV5-1 | TGCGCCAGCAGCTGGGAGACCCCGCGGGAGAACACTGAAGCTTTCTTT | CASSWETPRENTEAFF
TRBJ1-2 | - | - | TRBV6-6 | TGTGCCAGCAGTTCGGAGGGCAACTATGGCTACACCTTC | CASSSEGNYGYTF
TRBJ1-2 | - | - | TRBV27 | TGTGCCAGCAAGCCCCGTGGAGGGGGTAACTATGGCTACACCTTC | CASKPRGGGNYGYTF
TRBJ2-5 | once | - | TRBV5-4 | TGTGCCAGCAGCCCCTTACCTGAAGGCAGAGAGACCCAGTACTTC | CASSPLPEGRETQYF
TRBJ1-4 | - | - | TRBV7-8 | TGTGCCAGCAGCTTGGGATGGACCCCAAATGAAAAACTGTTTTTT | CASSLGWTPNEKLFF
TRBJ1-3 | - | TRBD1 | TRBV4-1 | TGCGCCAGCAGCCAACCGGACAGGTCCTCTGGAAACACCATATATTTT | CASSQPDRSSGNTIYF
TRBJ2-3 | once | TRBD2 | TRBV4-1 | TGCGCCAGCAGCCGCGAAGGACTAGCGGGGCTCACAGATACGCAGTATTTT | CASSREGLAGLTDTQYF
TRBJ1-5 | - | TRBD1 | TRBV6-4 | TGTGCCAGCAGTGCCTCGGGACAGCGCAATCAGCCCCAGCATTTT | CASSASGQRNQPQHF
TRBJ1-4 | few | TRBD1 | TRBV10-2 | TGCGCCAGCAGTGGGGCGCAGGGGGATGAAAAACTGTTTTTT | CASSGAQGDEKLFF
TRBJ2-1 | - | - | TRBV20-1 | TGCAGTGCTAGAAGACTCGATGAGCAGTTCTTC | CSARRLDEQFF
TRBJ1-1 | - | - | TRBV15 | TGTGCCACCAGCAGAGTCCCCTTCAAGAGGGGCACTGAAGCTTTCTTT | CATSRVPFKRGTEAFF
TRBJ1-5 | once | - | TRBV6-4 | TGTGCCAGCCCCGCAGGGAAGGGTCCCCAGCCCCAGCATTTT | CASPAGKGPQPQHF
TRBJ1-2 | - | - | TRBV6-5 | TGTGCCAGCAGTTACTACCGGGGTCGGAACTATGGCTACACCTTC | CASSYYRGRNYGYTF
TRBJ1-5 | - | - | TRBV19 | TGTGCCAGTAGTAAACAGGGCGGGCAGCCCCAGCATTTT | CASSKQGGQPQHF
TRBJ1-6 | - | - | TRBV2 | TGTGCCAGCAGTGAGGAGGTTAGCTCCTATAATTCACCCCTCCACTTT | CASSEEVSSYNSPLHF
TRBJ2-5 | - | TRBD2 | TRBV18 | TGTGCCAGCTCACCAAGGAGCGGGACGGCGGGGGAGACCCAGTACTTC | CASSPRSGTAGETQYF
TRBJ2-5 | - | - | TRBV6-1 | TGTGCCAGCAGTGAAATAAGGTCTTTGGGGACCCAGTACTTC | CASSEIRSLGTQYF
TRBJ1-6 | - | - | TRBV6-4 | TGTGCCAGCAGTGTTGCCCTTAATTCACCCCTCCACTTT | CASSVALNSPLHF
TRBJ2-7 | few | TRBD1 | TRBV19 | TGTGCCAGTAGTCCGGGGACAGGGAAAAGCTCCTACGAGCAGTACTTC | CASSPGTGKSSYEQYF
TRBJ1-2 | - | TRBD1 | TRBV15 | TGTGCCACCAGCAGTGACAGGGGCGCGTACTATGGCTACACCTTC | CATSSDRGAYYGYTF
TRBJ1-6 | - | - | TRBV5-8 | TGTGCCAGCAGCTTGTCGGCGGGCGGTGATTCACCCCTCCACTTT | CASSLSAGGDSPLHF
TRBJ2-2 | - | - | TRBV11-3 | TGTGCCAGCAGCGTCATGTCCGCCGGGGAGCTGTTTTTT | CASSVMSAGELFF
TRBJ2-2 | once | - | TRBV29-1 | TGCAGCGTTGAAGATCCCAGGAGGAACACCGGGGAGCTGTTTTTT | CSVEDPRRNTGELFF
TRBJ1-4 | large | - | TRBV29-1 | TGCAGCGTTGGGAACGGGAATGAAAAACTGTTTTTT | CSVGNGNEKLFF
TRBJ2-7 | - | - | TRBV4-1 | TGCGCCAGCAGCCTCCTACGGGGGGCAACCTACGAGCAGTACTTC | CASSLLRGATYEQYF
TRBJ2-7 | - | TRBD1 | TRBV11-2 | TGTGCCAGCAGCTCATTACCCGGACAGGGCGAGCAGTACTTC | CASSSLPGQGEQYF
TRBJ1-2 | - | TRBD1 | TRBV16 | TGTGCCAGCAGCCAAGCAGGGGGGGCGAACTATGGCTACACCTTC | CASSQAGGANYGYTF
TRBJ2-2 | - | TRBD1 | TRBV7-6 | TGTGCCAGCACACCGGGACAGGGGGCGCCCGGGGAGCTGTTTTTT | CASTPGQGAPGELFF
TRBJ2-1 | - | TRBD2 | TRBV4-1 | TGCGCCAGCAGCCAAGTGGCGAGACTAGCGGTAAACAATGAGCAGTTCTTC | CASSQVARLAVNNEQFF
TRBJ2-7 | - | - | TRBV7-9 | TGTGCCAGCAGCCCCTCGAGGTACGAGCAGTACTTC | CASSPSRYEQYF
TRBJ1-2 | once | - | TRBV7-2 | TGTGCCAGCAGCTTCACCCCGGGACAAAAACTCTATGGCTACACCTTC | CASSFTPGQKLYGYTF
TRBJ2-1 | - | - | TRBV10-2 | TGCGCCAGCAGAGAACAGGGCCCCTACAATGAGCAGTTCTTC | CASREQGPYNEQFF
TRBJ1-1 | - | - | TRBV6-5 | TGTGCCAGCAGTTACTCGTCAGGGGCGAACACTGAAGCTTTCTTT | CASSYSSGANTEAFF
TRBJ2-1 | - | - | TRBV2 | TGTGCCAGCAAAAAAAAGAGGGGGGATGAGCAGTTCTTC | CASKKKRGDEQFF
TRBJ2-3 | few | - | TRBV6-5 | TGTGCCAGCAGTTACTCTAGCGCCGCTAGCACAGATACGCAGTATTTT | CASSYSSAASTDTQYF
TRBJ2-7 | - | - | TRBV5-5 | TGTGCCAGCAGCTTTAGTCGGGACATCGGGTGGGAGGCCCACGAGCAGTACTTC | CASSFSRDIGWEAHEQYF
TRBJ2-5 | - | - | TRBV7-9 | TGTGCCAGCAGTCCTCTCACAAGGTTGGAGACCCAGTACTTC | CASSPLTRLETQYF
TRBJ2-1 | - | - | TRBV5-1 | TGCGCCAGCAGCTTAACCGGGGGCGCATCCAATGAGCAGTTCTTC | CASSLTGGASNEQFF
TRBJ2-5 | medium-sized | TRBD2 | TRBV5-1 | TGCGCCAGCAGCTTGGGACCGGGACTAGCAGAGACCCAGTACTTC | CASSLGPGLAETQYF
TRBJ2-3 | - | - | TRBV7-9 | TGTGCCAGCAGCTTAGCAGGGAGTAGGAGCACAGATACGCAGTATTTT | CASSLAGSRSTDTQYF
TRBJ2-7 | - | - | TRBV19 | TGTGCCAGTAGTATCGGCTCCTACGAGCAGTACTTC | CASSIGSYEQYF
TRBJ1-1 | - | - | TRBV6-1 | TGTGCCAGCAGTGACCCCCTTCGGGAGGGTATGGGTACTGAAGCTTTCTTT | CASSDPLREGMGTEAFF